Listed below are T cell receptor beta chains from one sample, sequenced in a study of blood T cell repertoires in COVID-19. Clones were read by immunoSEQ multiplex PCR, and TCRdb kept only the in-frame ones, dropping some. Found here are 210,000 or so clones, over 75% of them singletons; the top ten hold around 4.8%. Sequenced: peripheral blood. The receptors shown here come from a woman aged 40 to 49 with acute or convalescent COVID-19. CDR3s include the opening cysteine and the closing phenylalanine or tryptophan. Each record gives: J gene, clone size, V gene, D gene, CDR3 DNA, CDR3 protein. The D gene is left open where the match is weak. Clone sizes are given selectively: once, few, many, or a class where the clone is expanded.

j_gene: TRBJ1-5
abundance: NA
v_gene: TRBV2
d_gene: TRBD1
CDR3nt: TGTGCCAGCAGTGGGTCCGGACAGGGACATCAGCCCCAGCATTTT
CDR3aa: CASSGSGQGHQPQHF

j_gene: TRBJ1-2
abundance: NA
v_gene: TRBV19
d_gene: NA
CDR3nt: TGTGCCAGTAGATTTCCCGGACAGTTATCCTATGGCTACACCTTC
CDR3aa: CASRFPGQLSYGYTF

j_gene: TRBJ2-6
abundance: NA
v_gene: TRBV12-5
d_gene: NA
CDR3nt: TGTGCTAGTGGTTTGGTAGCGGCTGGGGCCAACGTCCTGACTTTC
CDR3aa: CASGLVAAGANVLTF

j_gene: TRBJ1-2
abundance: NA
v_gene: TRBV18
d_gene: TRBD1
CDR3nt: TGTGCCAGCTCACCTGGGACAGACTATGGCTACACCTTC
CDR3aa: CASSPGTDYGYTF

j_gene: TRBJ1-3
abundance: once
v_gene: TRBV6-6
d_gene: TRBD1
CDR3nt: TGTGCCAGCAGTCCACAGGGGAACACCATATATTTT
CDR3aa: CASSPQGNTIYF

j_gene: TRBJ2-1
abundance: NA
v_gene: TRBV9
d_gene: TRBD2
CDR3nt: TGTGCCAGCAGCGTAGGGACTAGCGGGGACTTCTACAATGAGCAGTTCTTC
CDR3aa: CASSVGTSGDFYNEQFF

j_gene: TRBJ2-2
abundance: NA
v_gene: TRBV30
d_gene: TRBD1
CDR3nt: TGTGCCTGGACCGGGACAGGGGGGTACACCGGGGAGCTGTTTTTT
CDR3aa: CAWTGTGGYTGELFF

j_gene: TRBJ2-3
abundance: NA
v_gene: TRBV5-5
d_gene: NA
CDR3nt: TGTGCCAGCAGCCAAACCCTTAGCGTAGATACGCAGTATTTT
CDR3aa: CASSQTLSVDTQYF

j_gene: TRBJ1-6
abundance: NA
v_gene: TRBV19
d_gene: TRBD1
CDR3nt: TGTGCCAGTAGTTCCGACAGGGGACGGTCACCCCTCCACTTT
CDR3aa: CASSSDRGRSPLHF

j_gene: TRBJ1-2
abundance: NA
v_gene: TRBV6-1
d_gene: NA
CDR3nt: TGTGCCAGCAGTGAAGCTCAGAGGTATGGCTACACCTTC
CDR3aa: CASSEAQRYGYTF

j_gene: TRBJ1-6
abundance: NA
v_gene: TRBV5-4
d_gene: NA
CDR3nt: TGTGCCAGCAGCTTCGAGTGGGAGCTGAATTCACCCCTCCACTTT
CDR3aa: CASSFEWELNSPLHF

j_gene: TRBJ2-1
abundance: NA
v_gene: TRBV24-1
d_gene: NA
CDR3nt: TGTGCCACCAGTGATTTTTGGGCGACTGAGCAGTTCTTC
CDR3aa: CATSDFWATEQFF

j_gene: TRBJ2-3
abundance: NA
v_gene: TRBV5-1
d_gene: TRBD1
CDR3nt: TGCGCCAGCAGCCGGGACAGGGAAGGAGATACGCAGTATTTT
CDR3aa: CASSRDREGDTQYF

j_gene: TRBJ2-5
abundance: NA
v_gene: TRBV6-5
d_gene: TRBD1
CDR3nt: TGTGCCAGCAGGGGACAGCACCAAGAGACCCAGTACTTC
CDR3aa: CASRGQHQETQYF

j_gene: TRBJ2-2
abundance: NA
v_gene: TRBV5-1
d_gene: TRBD2
CDR3nt: TGCGCCAGCGCTAGCGGGGGGCTCAACACCGGGGAGCTGTTTTTT
CDR3aa: CASASGGLNTGELFF

j_gene: TRBJ2-3
abundance: NA
v_gene: TRBV2
d_gene: NA
CDR3nt: TGTGCCAGCAGTACGGCGGCGGGTACGCAGTATTTT
CDR3aa: CASSTAAGTQYF

j_gene: TRBJ1-2
abundance: NA
v_gene: TRBV7-9
d_gene: TRBD1
CDR3nt: TGTGCCAGCAGCGGGGACAGGGGAATTGACTATGGCTACACCTTC
CDR3aa: CASSGDRGIDYGYTF

j_gene: TRBJ1-1
abundance: NA
v_gene: TRBV19
d_gene: NA
CDR3nt: TGTGCCAGTAGTACACAGATGAACACTGAAGCTTTCTTT
CDR3aa: CASSTQMNTEAFF

j_gene: TRBJ2-3
abundance: NA
v_gene: TRBV2
d_gene: TRBD2
CDR3nt: TGTGCCAGCACACTAGCGGGGGCTAGCACAGATACGCAGTATTTT
CDR3aa: CASTLAGASTDTQYF

j_gene: TRBJ2-1
abundance: NA
v_gene: TRBV24-1
d_gene: TRBD2
CDR3nt: TGTGCCACCAGTGATTCCCTAAGGCGGGGGGGCCGAGATAATGAGCAGTTCTTC
CDR3aa: CATSDSLRRGGRDNEQFF

j_gene: TRBJ2-5
abundance: NA
v_gene: TRBV5-1
d_gene: NA
CDR3nt: TGCGCCAGCAGCTCCCAGGGGGGAGAGACCCAGTACTTC
CDR3aa: CASSSQGGETQYF

j_gene: TRBJ1-1
abundance: NA
v_gene: TRBV15
d_gene: TRBD1
CDR3nt: TGTGCCACCAGCAGAGAGTTAGAACAGGGGCGCGGAGCTTTCTTT
CDR3aa: CATSRELEQGRGAFF

j_gene: TRBJ1-5
abundance: NA
v_gene: TRBV6-5
d_gene: NA
CDR3nt: TGTGCCAGCAGTTCCAGTAGGAGGGAAAGCCAGCCCCAGCATTTT
CDR3aa: CASSSSRRESQPQHF

j_gene: TRBJ1-1
abundance: NA
v_gene: TRBV5-1
d_gene: NA
CDR3nt: TGCGCCAGCAGCTTGGAGCAGGGGTCCTTGAACACTGAAGCTTTCTTT
CDR3aa: CASSLEQGSLNTEAFF

j_gene: TRBJ1-5
abundance: once
v_gene: TRBV6-6
d_gene: NA
CDR3nt: TGTGCCAGCAGCCTCGCCTCCGGGCAGCCCCAGCATTTT
CDR3aa: CASSLASGQPQHF

j_gene: TRBJ2-3
abundance: NA
v_gene: TRBV5-1
d_gene: NA
CDR3nt: TGCGCCAGCAGCTTTGGAGGGACCACAGATACGCAGTATTTT
CDR3aa: CASSFGGTTDTQYF